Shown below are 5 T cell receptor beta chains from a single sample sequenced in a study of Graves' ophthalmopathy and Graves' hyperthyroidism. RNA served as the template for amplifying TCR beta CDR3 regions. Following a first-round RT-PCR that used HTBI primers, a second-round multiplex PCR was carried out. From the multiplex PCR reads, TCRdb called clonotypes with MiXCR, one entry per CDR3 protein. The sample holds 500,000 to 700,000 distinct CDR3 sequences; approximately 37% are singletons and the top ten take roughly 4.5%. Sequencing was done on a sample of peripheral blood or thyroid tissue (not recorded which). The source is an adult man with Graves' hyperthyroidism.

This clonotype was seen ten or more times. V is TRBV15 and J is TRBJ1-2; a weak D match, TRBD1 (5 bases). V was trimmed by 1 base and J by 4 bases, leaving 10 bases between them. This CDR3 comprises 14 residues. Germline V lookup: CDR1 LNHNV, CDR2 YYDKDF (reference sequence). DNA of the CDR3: TGTGCCACCAGCAGAGCAGGGAGCGGCTATGGCTACACCTTC. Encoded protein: CATSRAGSGYGYTF.

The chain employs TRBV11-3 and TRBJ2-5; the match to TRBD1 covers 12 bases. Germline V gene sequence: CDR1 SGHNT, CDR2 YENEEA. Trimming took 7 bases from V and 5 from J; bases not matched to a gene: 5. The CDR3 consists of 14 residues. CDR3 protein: CASTRDRGQETQYF. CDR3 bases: TGTGCCAGCACCCGGGACAGGGGGCAGGAGACCCAGTACTTC. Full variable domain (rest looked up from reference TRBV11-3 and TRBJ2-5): EAGVVQSPRYKIIEKKQPVAFWCNPISGHNTLYWYLQNLGQGPELLIRYENEEAVDDSQLPKDRFSAERLKGVDSTLKIQPAELGDSAVYLCASTRDRGQETQYFGPGTRLLVL.

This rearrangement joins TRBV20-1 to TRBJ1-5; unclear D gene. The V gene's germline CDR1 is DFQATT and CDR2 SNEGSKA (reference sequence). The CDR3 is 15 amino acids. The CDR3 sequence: CRARVIGGFSQPQHF. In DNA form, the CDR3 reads TGCAGGGCAAGAGTCATCGGAGGGTTCAGTCAGCCCCAGCATTTT.

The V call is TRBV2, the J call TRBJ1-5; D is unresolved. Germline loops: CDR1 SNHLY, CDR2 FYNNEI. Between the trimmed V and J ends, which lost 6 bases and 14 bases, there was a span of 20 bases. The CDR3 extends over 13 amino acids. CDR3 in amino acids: CASRRLAGEREHF. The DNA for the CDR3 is TGTGCCAGCAGACGGCTAGCGGGAGAAAGGGAGCATTTT. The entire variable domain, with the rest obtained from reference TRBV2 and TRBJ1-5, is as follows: EPEVTQTPSHQVTQMGQEVILRCVPISNHLYFYWYRQILGQKVEFLVSFYNNEISEKSEIFDDQFSVERPDGSNFTLKIRSTKLEDSAMYFCASRRLAGEREHFGDGTRLSIL.

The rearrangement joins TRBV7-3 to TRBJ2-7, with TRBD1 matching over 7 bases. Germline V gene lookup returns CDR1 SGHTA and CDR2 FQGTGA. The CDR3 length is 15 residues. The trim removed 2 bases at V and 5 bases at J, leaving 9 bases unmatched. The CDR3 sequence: CASSLGPRQGDEQYF. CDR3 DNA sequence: TGTGCCAGCAGCTTAGGGCCTCGACAGGGAGACGAGCAGTACTTC.